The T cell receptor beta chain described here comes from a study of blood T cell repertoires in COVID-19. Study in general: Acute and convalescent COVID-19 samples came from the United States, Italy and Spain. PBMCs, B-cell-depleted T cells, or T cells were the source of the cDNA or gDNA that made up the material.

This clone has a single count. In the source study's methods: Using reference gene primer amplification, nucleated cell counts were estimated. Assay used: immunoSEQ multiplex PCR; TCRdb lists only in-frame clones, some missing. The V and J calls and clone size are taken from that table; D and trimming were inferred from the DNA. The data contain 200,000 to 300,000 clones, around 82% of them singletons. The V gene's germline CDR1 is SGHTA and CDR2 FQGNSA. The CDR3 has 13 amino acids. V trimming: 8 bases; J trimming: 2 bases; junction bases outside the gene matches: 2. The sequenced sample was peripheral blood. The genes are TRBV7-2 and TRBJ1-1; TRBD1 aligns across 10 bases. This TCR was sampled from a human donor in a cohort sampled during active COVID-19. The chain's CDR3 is CASGQGGNTEAFF. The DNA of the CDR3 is TGTGCCAGCGGACAGGGGGGTAACACTGAAGCTTTCTTT.